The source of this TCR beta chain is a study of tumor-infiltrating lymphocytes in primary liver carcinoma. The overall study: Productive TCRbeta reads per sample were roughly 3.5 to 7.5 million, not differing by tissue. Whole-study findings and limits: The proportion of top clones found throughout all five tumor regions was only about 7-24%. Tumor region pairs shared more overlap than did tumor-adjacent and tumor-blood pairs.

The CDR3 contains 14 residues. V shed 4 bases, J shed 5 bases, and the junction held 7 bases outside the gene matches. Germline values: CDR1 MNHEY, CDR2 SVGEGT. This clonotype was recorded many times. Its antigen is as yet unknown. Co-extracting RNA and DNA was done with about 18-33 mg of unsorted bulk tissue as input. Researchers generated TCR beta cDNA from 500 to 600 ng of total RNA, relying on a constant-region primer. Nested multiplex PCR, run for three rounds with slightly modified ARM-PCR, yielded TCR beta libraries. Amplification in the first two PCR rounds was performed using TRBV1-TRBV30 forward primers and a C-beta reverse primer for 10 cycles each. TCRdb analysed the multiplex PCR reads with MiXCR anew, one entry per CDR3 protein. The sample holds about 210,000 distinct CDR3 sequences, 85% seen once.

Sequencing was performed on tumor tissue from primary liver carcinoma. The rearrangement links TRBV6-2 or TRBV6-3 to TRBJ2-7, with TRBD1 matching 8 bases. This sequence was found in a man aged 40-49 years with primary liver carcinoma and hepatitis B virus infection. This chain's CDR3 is CASSSPTGANEQYF. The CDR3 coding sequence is TGTGCCAGCAGTTCCCCGACAGGGGCCAACGAGCAGTACTTC.